These 7 T cell receptor beta chains came from one sample sequenced in a study of coeliac disease. Sequenced by immunoSEQ multiplex PCR; TCRdb stores in-frame clones only, minus some. This table holds about 3,300 clones, 40% to 60% found once. The specimen sequenced was intraepithelial lymphocytes from the gut. These receptors all stem from a woman in her 70s with celiac disease.

This clone was counted a few times. The rearrangement uses TRBV10-2 and TRBJ2-3, with 7 positions matching TRBD2. Germline lookup yields CDR1 WSHSY and CDR2 SAAADI. J gave up 4 bases and V 2 bases, and 6 bases lay outside the gene matches. This CDR3 is built from 15 residues. CDR3: CASSEATSRADTQYF. Written as DNA, the CDR3 is TGCGCCAGCAGTGAGGCGACTAGCCGCGCAGATACGCAGTATTTT.

The chain carries TRBV30 and TRBJ1-6, with 9 bases lining up with TRBD1. V trimming: 2 bases; J trimming: 10 bases; junction bases outside the gene matches: 9. Germline V gene data show CDR1 as GTSNPN and CDR2 as SVGIG (reference sequence). This CDR3 region has 15 residues. The CDR3 nucleotides read TGTGCCTGGAGTCTAGGGGACAGGGACAACTCACCCCTCCACTTT. Translation: CAWSLGDRDNSPLHF.

CDR3 loop: CSVEAGPNEQFF. DNA of the CDR3: TGCAGCGTTGAGGCGGGACCGAATGAGCAGTTCTTC. This chain links TRBV29-1 with TRBJ2-1; the D gene is possibly TRBD2 (6 bases). The V end lost 3 bases, the J end lost 7 bases, and 10 bases lay between the germline ends. CDR1 is SQVTM and CDR2 is ANQGSEA in the germline V gene. This CDR3 region has 12 residues.

The chain joins TRBV10-3 to TRBJ2-3; the match to TRBD2 covers 15 bases. There are 16 residues in the CDR3. The germline V gene encodes CDR1 ENHRY and CDR2 SYGVKD. The junction had 5 bases not matched to a gene; V was cut back by 8 bases and J by 2 bases. The CDR3: CAIGLAGGPLTDTQYF. In nucleotides, the CDR3 is TGTGCCATCGGACTAGCGGGGGGGCCACTCACAGATACGCAGTATTTT.

V gene TRBV7-2 combines with J gene TRBJ2-7; D is undetermined. The CDR3 totals 13 residues. The V end lost 2 bases, the J end lost 2 bases, and 7 bases lay between the germline ends. CDR1 and CDR2 (germline): SGHTA, FQGNSA. CDR3 sequence (DNA): TGTGCCAGCAGCTTAATTAGAGCCTACGAGCAGTACTTC. It codes for CASSLIRAYEQYF.

This clone is large within its sample. The chain combines TRBV27 with TRBJ1-2, with D possibly matching TRBD1 (6 bases). Germline assignment: CDR1 MNHEY and CDR2 SMNVEV (reference sequence). This CDR3 is built from 15 residues. V was trimmed by 2 bases and J by 3 bases, leaving 13 bases between them. In DNA, the CDR3 is TGTGCCAGCAGTTTAAGATCTGGGGGCCACTATGGCTACACCTTC. This sequence encodes CASSLRSGGHYGYTF.

This clone is judged large. The rearrangement joins TRBV5-4 to TRBJ2-1; D gene unclear. V was clipped by 0 bases and J by 7 bases, with 8 bases between them. The length of the CDR3 is 13 residues. Germline V gene lookup returns CDR1 SGHNT and CDR2 YYREEE (reference sequence). The CDR3 nucleotides read TGTGCCAGCAGCTTGGCCAGGTGGAATGAGCAGTTCTTC. Its protein product is CASSLARWNEQFF. Full variable domain (remainder filled in from reference TRBV5-4 and TRBJ2-1): ETGVTQSPTHLIKTRGQQVTLRCSSQSGHNTVSWYQQALGQGPQFIFQYYREEENGRGNFPPRFSGLQFPNYSSELNVNALELDDSALYLCASSLARWNEQFFGPGTRLTVL.